Below are 2 T cell receptor beta chains sequenced from a single sample in a study of T cells after yellow fever vaccination. Using its own MiXCR run on the 5' RACE reads, TCRdb lists one record per CDR3 protein. The sample shows approximately 350,000 distinct CDR3 sequences, under 14% of them seen only once. This material consisted of PBMCs, taken on the day of the first yellow fever vaccination. These TCRs come from a man aged 18 to 29 who received the YFV17D yellow fever vaccine.

The rearrangement uses TRBV15 and TRBJ1-1; D may be TRBD1 (5 bases). The CDR3 is 15 amino acids. CDR1 is LNHNV, CDR2 YYDKDF, per germline (reference sequence). Trimming pared 5 bases from V and 0 bases from J, leaving 13 bases between. CDR3 bases: TGTGCCACCAGCCCGCGGGGGACGATGAACACTGAAGCTTTCTTT. Translation gives CATSPRGTMNTEAFF.

This clonotype was recorded a few times. The V and J genes are TRBV12-3 or TRBV12-4 and TRBJ2-5; tentatively, D is TRBD2 (5 bases). The CDR3 is made up of 14 amino acids. V shed 10 bases and J shed 4 bases, with 19 bases lying between them. CDR3 region: CATSQRAPRETQYF. In DNA form, the CDR3 reads TGTGCCACCTCTCAGAGGGCCCCGCGAGAGACCCAGTACTTC.